The present entry profiles one TCR beta chain with its context. The sample is drawn from a study of T cells in Graves' hyperthyroidism and ophthalmopathy. There are 14 residues in the CDR3. From germline, CDR1 is KGHSH and CDR2 LQKENI. V was cut by 6 bases and J by 0 bases, with 9 bases left in between. What was amplified from RNA transcripts were TCR beta CDR3 regions. The HTBI primer set was used in a first-round RT-PCR of the TCR CDR3. Each CDR3 protein gets one entry after TCRdb re-called the multiplex PCR reads with MiXCR. The sample lists around 690,000 distinct CDR3 sequences, approximately 15% occurring once.

This receptor was obtained from a man in his fifties or sixties with Graves' hyperthyroidism. V usage is TRBV18 and J usage is TRBJ2-1; D is undetermined. The sample taken for sequencing was blood. The DNA for the CDR3 is TGTGCCAGCTCGCTGACGGACTCCTACAATGAGCAGTTCTTC. It is translated as CASSLTDSYNEQFF.